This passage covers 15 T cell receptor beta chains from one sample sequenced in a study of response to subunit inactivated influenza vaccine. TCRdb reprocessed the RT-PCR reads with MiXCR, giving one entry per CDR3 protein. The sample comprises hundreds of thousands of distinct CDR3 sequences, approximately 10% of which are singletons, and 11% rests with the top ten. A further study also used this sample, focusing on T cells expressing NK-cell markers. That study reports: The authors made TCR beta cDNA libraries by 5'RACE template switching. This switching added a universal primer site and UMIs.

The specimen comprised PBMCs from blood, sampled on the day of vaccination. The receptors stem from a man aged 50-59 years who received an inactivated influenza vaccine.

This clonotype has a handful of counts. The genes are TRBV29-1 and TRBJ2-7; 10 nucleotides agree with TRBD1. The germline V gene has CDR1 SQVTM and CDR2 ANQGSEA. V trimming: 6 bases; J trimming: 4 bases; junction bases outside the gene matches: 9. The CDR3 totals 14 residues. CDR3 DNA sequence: TGCAGCGTATACGGGGGACAGGGGTTTTACGAGCAGTACTTC. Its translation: CSVYGGQGFYEQYF.

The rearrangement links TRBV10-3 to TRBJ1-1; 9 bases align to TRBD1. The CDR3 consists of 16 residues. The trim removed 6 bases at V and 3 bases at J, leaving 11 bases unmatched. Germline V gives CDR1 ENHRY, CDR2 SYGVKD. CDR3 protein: CAIRPGQGIGDTEAFF. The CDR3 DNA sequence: TGTGCCATCAGACCGGGACAGGGTATAGGGGACACTGAAGCTTTCTTT.

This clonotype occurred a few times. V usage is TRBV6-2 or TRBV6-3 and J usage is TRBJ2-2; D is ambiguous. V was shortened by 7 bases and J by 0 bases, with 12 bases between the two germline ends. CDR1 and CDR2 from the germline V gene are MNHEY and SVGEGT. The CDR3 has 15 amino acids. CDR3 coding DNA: TGTGCCAGCAACCCCCGTAGACCGAACACCGGGGAGCTGTTTTTT. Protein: CASNPRRPNTGELFF.

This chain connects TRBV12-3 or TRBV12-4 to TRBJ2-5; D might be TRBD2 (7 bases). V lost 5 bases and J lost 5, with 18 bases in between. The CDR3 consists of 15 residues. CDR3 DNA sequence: TGTGCCAGCAGTACCCTACGGGGGGCCCCCGAGACCCAGTACTTC. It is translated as CASSTLRGAPETQYF.

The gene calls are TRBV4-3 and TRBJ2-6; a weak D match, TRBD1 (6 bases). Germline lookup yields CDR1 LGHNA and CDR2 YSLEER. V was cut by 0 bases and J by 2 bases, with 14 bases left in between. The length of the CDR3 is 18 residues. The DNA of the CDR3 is TGCGCCAGCAGCCAAGAAGTTCAGGGGTCGGCTGGGGCCAACGTCCTGACTTTC. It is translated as CASSQEVQGSAGANVLTF.

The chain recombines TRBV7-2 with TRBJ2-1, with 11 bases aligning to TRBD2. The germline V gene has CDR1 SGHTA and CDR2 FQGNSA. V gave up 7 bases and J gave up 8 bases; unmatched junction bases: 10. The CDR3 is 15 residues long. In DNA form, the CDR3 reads TGTGCCAGCACAGGGGCTAGCGGGGGGACCTATGAGCAGTTCTTC. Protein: CASTGASGGTYEQFF.

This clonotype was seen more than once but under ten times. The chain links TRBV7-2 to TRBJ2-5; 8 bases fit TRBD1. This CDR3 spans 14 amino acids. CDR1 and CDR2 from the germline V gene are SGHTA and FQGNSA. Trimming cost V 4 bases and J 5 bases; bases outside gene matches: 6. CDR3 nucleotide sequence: TGTGCCAGCAGCTCGGGACAGGAGGGGGAGACCCAGTACTTC. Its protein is CASSSGQEGETQYF. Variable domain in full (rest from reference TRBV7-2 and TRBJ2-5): GAGVSQSPSNKVTEKGKDVELRCDPISGHTALYWYRQSLGQGLEFLIYFQGNSAPDKSGLPSDRFSAERTGGSVSTLTIQRTQQEDSAVYLCASSSGQEGETQYFGPGTRLLVL.

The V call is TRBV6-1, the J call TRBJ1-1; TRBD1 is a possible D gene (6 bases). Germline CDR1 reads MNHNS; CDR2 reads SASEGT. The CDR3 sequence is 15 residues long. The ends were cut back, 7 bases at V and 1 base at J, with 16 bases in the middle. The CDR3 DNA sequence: TGTGCCAGCACCACCGGGGGCTACGAGAACACTGAAGCTTTCTTT. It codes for CASTTGGYENTEAFF.

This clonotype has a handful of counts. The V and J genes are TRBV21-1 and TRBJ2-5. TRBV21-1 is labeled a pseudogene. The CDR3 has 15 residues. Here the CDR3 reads CASSLGWDAQETQYF. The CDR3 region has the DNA TGTGCCAGCAGCTTAGGCTGGGATGCGCAAGAGACCCAGTACTTC.

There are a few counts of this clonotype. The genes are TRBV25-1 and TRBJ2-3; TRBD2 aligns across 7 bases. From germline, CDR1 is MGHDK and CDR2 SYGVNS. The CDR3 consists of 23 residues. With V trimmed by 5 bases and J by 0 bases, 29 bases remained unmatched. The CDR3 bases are TGTGCCAGCAGTATCCAAGGGACTCCCGTTGCGTGGGAGGGTGGCTTAAGCACAGATACGCAGTATTTT. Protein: CASSIQGTPVAWEGGLSTDTQYF.

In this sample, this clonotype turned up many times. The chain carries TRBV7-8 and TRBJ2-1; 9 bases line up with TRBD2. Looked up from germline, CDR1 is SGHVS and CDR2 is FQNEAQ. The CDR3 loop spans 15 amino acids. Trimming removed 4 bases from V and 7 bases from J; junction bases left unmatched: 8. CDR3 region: CASSSSGTSRNEQFF. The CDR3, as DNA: TGTGCCAGCAGCTCCTCAGGGACTAGCAGAAATGAGCAGTTCTTC.

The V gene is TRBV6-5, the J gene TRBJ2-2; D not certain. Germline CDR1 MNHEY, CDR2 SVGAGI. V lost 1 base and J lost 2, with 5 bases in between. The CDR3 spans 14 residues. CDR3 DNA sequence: TGTGCCAGCAGTTACTTACTAAACACCGGGGAGCTGTTTTTT. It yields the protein CASSYLLNTGELFF.

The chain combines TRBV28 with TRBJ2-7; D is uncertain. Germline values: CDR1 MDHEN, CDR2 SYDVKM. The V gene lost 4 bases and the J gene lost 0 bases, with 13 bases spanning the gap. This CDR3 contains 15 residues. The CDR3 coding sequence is TGTGCCAGCAGTTCAGTTCGGCGGTCCTCCTACGAGCAGTACTTC. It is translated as CASSSVRRSSYEQYF.

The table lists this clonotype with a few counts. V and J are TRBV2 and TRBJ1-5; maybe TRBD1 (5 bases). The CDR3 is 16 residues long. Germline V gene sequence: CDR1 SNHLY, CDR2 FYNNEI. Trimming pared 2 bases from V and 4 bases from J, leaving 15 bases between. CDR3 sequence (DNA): TGTGCCAGCAGTGAAAGGGTAGGGACGGAAAATCAGCCCCAGCATTTT. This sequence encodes CASSERVGTENQPQHF.

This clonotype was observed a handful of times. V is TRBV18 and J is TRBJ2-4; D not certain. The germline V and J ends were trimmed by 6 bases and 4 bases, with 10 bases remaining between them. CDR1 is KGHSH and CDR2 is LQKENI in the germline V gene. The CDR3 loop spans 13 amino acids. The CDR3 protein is CASSKARKNIQYF. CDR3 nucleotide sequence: TGTGCCAGCTCTAAGGCCAGAAAAAACATTCAGTACTTC.